A selection of T cell receptor beta chains follows, all from one sample in a study of blood T cell repertoires in COVID-19. This table comes from immunoSEQ multiplex PCR, and its TCRdb copy is limited to in-frame clones, with some not included. This sample carries approximately 250,000 clones, around nine tenths of them seen once, and the ten largest clones take approximately 9.7%. The specimen was peripheral blood. These receptors were taken from a man between 35 and 55 years old with active or convalescent COVID-19. The CDR3 runs from the conserved cysteine through the conserved F or W. A D gene is named only where the DNA matches it firmly. Clone size is given for some rows only: seen once, a few or many times, or a class if the clone is expanded.

TRBD1 | TRBJ2-7 | TRBV6-1 | NA | CASSEGQGLYEQYF | TGTGCCAGCAGTGAAGGACAGGGCCTCTACGAGCAGTACTTC
TRBD2 | TRBJ2-3 | TRBV11-1 | NA | CASSFSTSGGPDTQYF | TGTGCCAGCAGCTTCTCGACTAGCGGGGGGCCAGATACGCAGTATTTT
NA | TRBJ2-1 | TRBV5-1 | once | CASSLVGEHYNEQFF | TGCGCCAGCAGCTTGGTAGGGGAACACTACAATGAGCAGTTCTTC
NA | TRBJ2-3 | TRBV5-5 | NA | CASSQGLFTDTQYF | TGTGCCAGCAGCCAGGGACTGTTCACAGATACGCAGTATTTT
TRBD1 | TRBJ2-5 | TRBV9 | NA | CASSVAGGDGTQYF | TGTGCCAGCAGCGTTGCAGGGGGTGATGGGACCCAGTACTTC
TRBD2 | TRBJ2-1 | TRBV4-1 | NA | CASSQVAGGNNEQFF | TGCGCCAGCAGCCAAGTAGCGGGAGGGAACAATGAGCAGTTCTTC
NA | TRBJ2-1 | TRBV4-1 | NA | CASSQGSGPYNEQFF | TGCGCCAGCAGCCAAGGTAGCGGACCCTACAATGAGCAGTTCTTC
NA | TRBJ2-7 | TRBV5-6 | NA | CASSLEPGGTYEQYF | TGTGCCAGCAGCTTGGAACCCGGCGGGACCTACGAGCAGTACTTC
TRBD1 | TRBJ2-7 | TRBV19 | NA | CASSTSGTGFNEQYF | TGTGCCAGTTCTACCTCCGGGACAGGGTTTAACGAGCAGTACTTC
NA | TRBJ2-5 | TRBV4-1 | NA | CASSQASEGSETQYF | TGCGCCAGCAGCCAAGCATCGGAGGGTTCAGAGACCCAGTACTTC
TRBD1 | TRBJ2-7 | TRBV28 | NA | CASSTGTGIYEQYF | TGTGCCAGCAGTACCGGGACAGGGATATACGAGCAGTACTTC
TRBD2 | TRBJ2-2 | TRBV24-1 | NA | CATRRSSGTSGSSDTGELFF | TGTGCCACCAGACGAAGTTCCGGGACTAGCGGGAGTTCGGACACCGGGGAGCTGTTTTTT
NA | TRBJ1-2 | TRBV11-3 | NA | CASSLGVYRVEHGYTF | TGTGCCAGCAGCTTAGGAGTGTACAGGGTTGAACATGGCTACACCTTC
NA | TRBJ2-3 | TRBV15 | NA | CATSGDSDTQYF | TGTGCCACCAGCGGCGACTCGGATACGCAGTATTTT
TRBD1 | TRBJ1-5 | TRBV5-6 | NA | CASSFLGGDQPQHF | TGTGCCAGCAGCTTTTTAGGGGGCGATCAGCCCCAGCATTTT
NA | TRBJ2-1 | TRBV7-9 | few | CASSLVTYNEQFF | TGTGCCAGCAGCTTAGTAACCTACAATGAGCAGTTCTTC
NA | TRBJ2-2 | TRBV11-2 | NA | CASSQNPTGELFF | TGTGCCAGCAGCCAAAATCCCACCGGGGAGCTGTTTTTT
NA | TRBJ1-2 | TRBV7-8 | NA | CASSLVYGSDGYTF | TGTGCCAGCAGCTTAGTGTACGGGTCCGATGGCTACACCTTC
NA | TRBJ2-3 | TRBV7-2 | NA | CASRRTGTITDTQYF | TGTGCCAGCAGGAGAACAGGGACTATCACAGATACGCAGTATTTT
NA | TRBJ2-3 | TRBV6-1 | NA | CASSEQGLPSTDTQYF | TGTGCCAGCAGTGAACAAGGACTACCCAGCACAGATACGCAGTATTTT
NA | TRBJ2-1 | TRBV5-1 | once | CASSPGTAKSSYNEQFF | TGCGCCAGCAGCCCCGGGACTGCCAAGAGCTCCTACAATGAGCAGTTCTTC
NA | TRBJ2-7 | TRBV10-2 | NA | CASSGSGTGVYEQYF | TGCGCCAGCAGCGGAAGCGGGACAGGCGTTTACGAGCAGTACTTC